This T cell receptor (beta chain) is drawn from a study of graft-versus-host responses after intestinal transplantation. Study-level background: Tacrolimus plus steroids were given to all recipients for 2 to 4 years, preceded by anti-thymocyte globulin induction.

Sequencing used immunoSEQ multiplex PCR; TCRdb keeps in-frame clones, though not all of them. The sample carries 75,000 to 95,000 clones, approximately 90% recorded once. Details on this clone: What it binds is not known.

Study findings and constraints: Allograft graft-versus-host to host-versus-graft clonal ratios ran high in patients with graft-donor T cell macrochimerism.

CDR1 and CDR2 from the germline V gene are LGHNA and YNFKEQ. V lost 4 bases, J lost 0 bases, and 15 bases lay in between. The CDR3 extends over 17 amino acids. The chain is built from TRBV4-2 and TRBJ1-4; tentatively, D is TRBD1 (5 bases). The input for sequencing was unstimulated CD4+ T cells sorted from spleen or lymph node cells, taken before transplant. This TCR was sampled from a human donor who was the organ donor for an intestinal transplant. As DNA, the CDR3 is TGTGCCAGCAGCCGAACATCCGACAGCACAACTAATGAAAAACTGTTTTTT. Translated, it gives CASSRTSDSTTNEKLFF.